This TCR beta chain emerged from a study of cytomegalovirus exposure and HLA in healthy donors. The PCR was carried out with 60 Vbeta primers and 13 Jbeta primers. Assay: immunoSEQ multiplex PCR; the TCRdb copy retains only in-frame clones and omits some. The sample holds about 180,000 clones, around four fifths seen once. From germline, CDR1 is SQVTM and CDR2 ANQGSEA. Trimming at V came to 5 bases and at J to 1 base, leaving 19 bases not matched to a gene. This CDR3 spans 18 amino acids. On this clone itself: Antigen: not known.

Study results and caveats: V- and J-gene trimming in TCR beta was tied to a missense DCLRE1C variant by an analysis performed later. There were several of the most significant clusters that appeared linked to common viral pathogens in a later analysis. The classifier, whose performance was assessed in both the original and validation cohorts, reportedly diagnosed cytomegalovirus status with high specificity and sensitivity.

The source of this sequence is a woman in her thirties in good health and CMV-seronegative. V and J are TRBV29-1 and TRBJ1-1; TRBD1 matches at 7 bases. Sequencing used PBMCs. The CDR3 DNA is TGCAGCGTTTTGTTGTTAGGGCAGGGGGTCCGAAGGAACACTGAAGCTTTCTTT. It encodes CSVLLLGQGVRRNTEAFF.